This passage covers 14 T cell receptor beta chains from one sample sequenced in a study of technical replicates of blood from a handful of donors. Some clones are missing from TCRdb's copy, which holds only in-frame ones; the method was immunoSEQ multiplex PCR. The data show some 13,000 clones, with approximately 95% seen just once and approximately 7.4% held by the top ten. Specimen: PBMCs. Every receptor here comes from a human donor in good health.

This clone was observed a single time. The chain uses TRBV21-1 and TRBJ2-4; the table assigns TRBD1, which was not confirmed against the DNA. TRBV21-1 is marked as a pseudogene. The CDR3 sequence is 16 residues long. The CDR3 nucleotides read TGTGCCAGCTCTAGGGGGCGGATATTAGCCAAAAACATTCAGTACTTC. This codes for CASSRGRILAKNIQYF.

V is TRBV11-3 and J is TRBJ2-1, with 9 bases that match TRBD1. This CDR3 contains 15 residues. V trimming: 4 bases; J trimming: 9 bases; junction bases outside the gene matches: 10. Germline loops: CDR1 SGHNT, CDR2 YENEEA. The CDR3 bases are TGTGCCAGCAGCTGGGGGACAGGGCAGGGCGGTGAGCAGTTCTTC. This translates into CASSWGTGQGGEQFF.

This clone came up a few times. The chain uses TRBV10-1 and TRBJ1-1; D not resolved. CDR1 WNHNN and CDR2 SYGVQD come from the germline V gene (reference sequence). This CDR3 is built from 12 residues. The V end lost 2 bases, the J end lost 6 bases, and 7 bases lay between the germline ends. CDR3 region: CASSEGASEAFF. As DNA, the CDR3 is TGCGCCAGCAGTGAGGGAGCCTCTGAAGCTTTCTTT.

The DNA for the CDR3 is TGTGCCAGCAGCAAACTGTGGGAGGACTACGAGCAGTACTTC. Translating gives CASSKLWEDYEQYF. The rearrangement links TRBV21-1 to TRBJ2-7; TRBD2 was called by the table and not checked on the DNA. TRBV21-1 constitutes a pseudogene. CDR3 length equals 14 residues.

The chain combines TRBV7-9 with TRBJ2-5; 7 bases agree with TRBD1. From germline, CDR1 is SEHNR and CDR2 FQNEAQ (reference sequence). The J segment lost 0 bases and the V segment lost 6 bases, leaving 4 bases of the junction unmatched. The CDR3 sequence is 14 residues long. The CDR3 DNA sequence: TGTGCCAGCAGGCCCGGGACAGACCAAGAGACCCAGTACTTC. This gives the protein CASRPGTDQETQYF.

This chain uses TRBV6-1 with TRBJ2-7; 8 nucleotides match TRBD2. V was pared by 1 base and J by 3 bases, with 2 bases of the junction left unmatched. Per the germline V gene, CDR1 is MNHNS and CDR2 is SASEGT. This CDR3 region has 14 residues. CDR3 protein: CASSEEGTSYEQYF. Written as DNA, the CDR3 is TGTGCCAGCAGTGAAGAAGGGACTAGCTACGAGCAGTACTTC.

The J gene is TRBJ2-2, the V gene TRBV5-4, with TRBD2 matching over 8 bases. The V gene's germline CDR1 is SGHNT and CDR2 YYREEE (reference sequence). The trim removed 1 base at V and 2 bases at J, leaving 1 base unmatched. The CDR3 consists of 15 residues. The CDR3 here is CASSLTSGNTGELFF. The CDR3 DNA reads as TGTGCCAGCAGCTTGACTAGCGGCAACACCGGGGAGCTGTTTTTT.

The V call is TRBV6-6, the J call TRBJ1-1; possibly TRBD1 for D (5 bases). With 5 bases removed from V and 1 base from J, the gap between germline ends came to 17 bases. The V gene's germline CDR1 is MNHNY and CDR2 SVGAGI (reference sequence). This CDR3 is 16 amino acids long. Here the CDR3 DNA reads TGTGCCAGCAGTGGGGGACTGGGGGGTAGGAACACTGAAGCTTTCTTT. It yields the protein CASSGGLGGRNTEAFF.

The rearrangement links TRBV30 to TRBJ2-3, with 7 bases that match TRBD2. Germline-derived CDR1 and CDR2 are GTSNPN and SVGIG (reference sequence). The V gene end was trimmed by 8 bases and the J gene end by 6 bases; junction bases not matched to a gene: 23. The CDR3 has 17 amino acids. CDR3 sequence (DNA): TGTGCCGCATGGGGAGGGGCCATCCAACCTCCTTTGGATACGCAGTATTTT. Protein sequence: CAAWGGAIQPPLDTQYF.

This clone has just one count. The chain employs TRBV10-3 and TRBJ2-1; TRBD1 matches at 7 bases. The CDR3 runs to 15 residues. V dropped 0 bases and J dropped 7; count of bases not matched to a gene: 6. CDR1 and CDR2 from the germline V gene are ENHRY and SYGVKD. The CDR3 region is CAISESRQDRNEQFF. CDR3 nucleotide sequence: TGTGCCATCAGTGAGTCCCGCCAGGACAGGAATGAGCAGTTCTTC.

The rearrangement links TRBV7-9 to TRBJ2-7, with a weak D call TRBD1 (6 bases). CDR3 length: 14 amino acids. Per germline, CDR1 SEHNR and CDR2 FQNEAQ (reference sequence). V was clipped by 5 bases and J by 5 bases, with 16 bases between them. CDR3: CASSPIGGSHEQYF. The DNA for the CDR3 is TGTGCCAGCAGCCCTATTGGGGGCAGTCACGAGCAGTACTTC.

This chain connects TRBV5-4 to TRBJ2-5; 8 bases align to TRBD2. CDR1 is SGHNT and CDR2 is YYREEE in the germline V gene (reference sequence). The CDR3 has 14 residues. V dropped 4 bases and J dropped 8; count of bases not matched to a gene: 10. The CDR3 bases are TGTGCCAGCAGCCCGGGCGGGGGGCGGGAAACCCAGTACTTC. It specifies CASSPGGGRETQYF.

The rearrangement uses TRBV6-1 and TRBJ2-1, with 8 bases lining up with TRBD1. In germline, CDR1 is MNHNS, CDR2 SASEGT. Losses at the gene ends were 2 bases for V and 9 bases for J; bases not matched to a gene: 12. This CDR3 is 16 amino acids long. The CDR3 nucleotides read TGTGCCAGCAGTGAACCGACAGGGGCGGGCTCGGTTGAGCAGTTCTTC. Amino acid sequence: CASSEPTGAGSVEQFF.

The CDR3 DNA is TGTGCCAGTAGTATGTTAGGGACTGTCGAGACGGACGAGCAGTACTTC. Its translation: CASSMLGTVETDEQYF. The chain is built from TRBV19 and TRBJ2-7; D might be TRBD2 (6 bases). With 3 bases removed from V and 5 bases from J, the gap between germline ends came to 20 bases. This CDR3 is built from 16 residues. Germline lookup yields CDR1 LNHDA and CDR2 SQIVND (reference sequence).